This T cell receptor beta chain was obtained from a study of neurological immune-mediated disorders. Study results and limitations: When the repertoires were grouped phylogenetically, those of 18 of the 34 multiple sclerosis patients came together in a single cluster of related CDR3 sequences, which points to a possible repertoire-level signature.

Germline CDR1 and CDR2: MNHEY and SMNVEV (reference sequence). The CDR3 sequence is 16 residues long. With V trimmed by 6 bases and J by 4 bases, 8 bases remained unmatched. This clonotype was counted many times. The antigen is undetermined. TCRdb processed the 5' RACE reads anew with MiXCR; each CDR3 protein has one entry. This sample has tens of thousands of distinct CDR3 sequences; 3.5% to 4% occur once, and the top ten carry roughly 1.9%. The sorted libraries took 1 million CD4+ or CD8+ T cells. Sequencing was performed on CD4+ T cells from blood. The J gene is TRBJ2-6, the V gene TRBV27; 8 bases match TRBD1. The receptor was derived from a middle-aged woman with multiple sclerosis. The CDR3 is CASSTQDRAGANVLTF. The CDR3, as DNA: TGTGCCAGCAGCACCCAGGACAGGGCCGGGGCCAACGTCCTGACTTTC.